The 26 T cell receptor beta chains below were found in one sample sequenced in a study of blood T cells in healthy people across ages. Together with a sample-barcoded 5' primer, a J-beta primer mix was included in a second PCR lasting about 6 to 12 cycles. TCRdb called the 5' RACE reads again in MiXCR, with one record for every CDR3 protein. Among around 970,000 distinct CDR3 sequences listed, roughly 51% were seen once. Material: blood. The source of these receptors is a woman aged 60-75 years in good health.

This clonotype was detected once. V gene TRBV20-1 combines with J gene TRBJ1-2, with 7 nucleotides matching TRBD1. Germline V gene lookup returns CDR1 DFQATT and CDR2 SNEGSKA (reference sequence). J was trimmed by 6 bases and V by 2 bases; bases with no gene match: 9. This CDR3 region has 14 residues. The CDR3: CSARFTGTANGYTF. CDR3 nucleotide sequence: TGCAGTGCTAGATTTACCGGGACAGCCAATGGCTACACCTTC.

The V call is TRBV7-9, the J call TRBJ2-7, with 7 bases fitting TRBD1. Germline CDR1 is SEHNR and CDR2 is FQNEAQ (reference sequence). There are 16 residues in the CDR3. J gave up 7 bases and V 4 bases, and 16 bases lay outside the gene matches. The CDR3 nucleotides are TGTGCCAGCAGCTCGATCTTACAGGGGTACCAATCGGAGCAGTACTTC. Protein sequence: CASSSILQGYQSEQYF.

DNA of the CDR3: TGCAGTGCCGTACCCTGGACAGGGCCAGATACGCAGTATTTT. It codes for CSAVPWTGPDTQYF. The V and J genes are TRBV20-1 and TRBJ2-3; 8 bases are a match to TRBD1. The germline V gene encodes CDR1 DFQATT and CDR2 SNEGSKA (reference sequence). Unmatched junction bases numbered 9, after V lost 6 bases and J lost 4 bases. The CDR3 is 14 residues long.

The chain couples TRBV6-2 or TRBV6-3 to TRBJ2-7; D gene ambiguous. The germline V gene has CDR1 MNHEY and CDR2 SVGEGT. This CDR3 has 14 residues. V was shortened by 7 bases and J by 6 bases, with 19 bases between the two germline ends. CDR3 in DNA: TGTGCCAGCACCGAGGACGGCTCCCCCTCCGAGCAGTACTTC. Protein sequence: CASTEDGSPSEQYF.

The genes are TRBV14 and TRBJ2-7; 10 bases are shared with TRBD2. Per the germline V gene, CDR1 is SGHDN and CDR2 is FVKESK. J was trimmed by 2 bases and V by 0 bases; bases with no gene match: 13. There are 19 residues in the CDR3. DNA for the CDR3: TGTGCCAGCAGCCAAGAAGGTACTAGCGGGATGAATACTACCTACGAGCAGTACTTC. Protein product: CASSQEGTSGMNTTYEQYF.

The chain is built from TRBV5-1 and TRBJ2-1; D possibly corresponds to TRBD2 (6 bases). The germline gives CDR1 SGHRS, CDR2 YFSETQ. The CDR3 length is 17 residues. Trimming removed 2 bases from V and 0 bases from J, with 15 bases in between. DNA of the CDR3: TGCGCCAGCAGCTTAATCCGGGGGAGGAGCTCCTACAATGAGCAGTTCTTC. This sequence encodes CASSLIRGRSSYNEQFF.

This clonotype was seen only a few times. The rearrangement uses TRBV6-5 and TRBJ1-4, with D hard to call. The V end was cut by 2 bases, the J end by 4 bases, with 11 bases between. The germline gives CDR1 MNHEY, CDR2 SVGAGI. This CDR3 is built from 15 residues. The CDR3 DNA reads TGTGCCAGCAGTTACAGCCTACGCGGTAATGAAAAACTGTTTTTT. This codes for CASSYSLRGNEKLFF.

This clonotype has only a few counts. The chain combines TRBV20-1 with TRBJ2-4, with 13 bases matching TRBD2. The end of the DNA aligns better with TRBJ2-7, so the J call may be wrong. The germline V gene encodes CDR1 DFQATT and CDR2 SNEGSKA (reference sequence). CDR3 length: 16 residues. CDR3 loop: CSARGTSGTEPYEQYF. CDR3 DNA: TGCAGTGCTAGGGGGACTAGCGGGACCGAACCCTACGAGCAGTACTTC.

The V and J genes are TRBV27 and TRBJ2-5; 8 bases are a match to TRBD1. The closer fit of TRBJ2-7 to the DNA end suggests the J call may be wrong. This CDR3 has 13 amino acids. Per germline, CDR1 MNHEY and CDR2 SMNVEV (reference sequence). The DNA for the CDR3 is TGTGCCAGCAGCTCCTGGGACAGGAGCGAGCAGTACTTC. It encodes CASSSWDRSEQYF.

The chain employs TRBV6-6 and TRBJ2-1; D call uncertain. TRBJ2-7 explains the end of the DNA better; the J call may be wrong. The CDR3 runs to 16 residues. Germline CDR1 is MNHNY and CDR2 is SVGAGI (reference sequence). In nucleotides, the CDR3 is TGTGCCAGCAGAGGGTGGGATGGTATCAATTACAATGAGCAGTACTTC. Its protein is CASRGWDGINYNEQYF.

The chain carries TRBV6-2 or TRBV6-3 and TRBJ2-3; TRBD2 agrees at 8 bases. V lost 6 bases to trimming and J lost 4 bases; unmatched junction nucleotides: 9. There are 15 residues in the CDR3. The germline V gene encodes CDR1 MNHEY and CDR2 SVGEGT. CDR3: CASSPWREVADTQYF. The CDR3 coding sequence is TGTGCCAGCAGCCCTTGGCGGGAGGTGGCAGATACGCAGTATTTT.

The J gene is TRBJ2-3, the V gene TRBV11-2; TRBD2 agrees at 8 bases. V lost 5 bases to trimming and J lost 3 bases; unmatched junction nucleotides: 7. There are 15 residues in the CDR3. Germline V gives CDR1 SGHAT, CDR2 FQNNGV. In DNA, the CDR3 is TGTGCCAGCAGCAGAGCGGGAGTTGGAACAGATACGCAGTATTTT. Translated, it gives CASSRAGVGTDTQYF.

V and J are TRBV20-1 and TRBJ2-1; perhaps TRBD2 as D (5 bases). Between the trimmed V and J ends, which lost 3 bases and 7 bases, there was a span of 16 bases. Germline-derived CDR1 and CDR2 are DFQATT and SNEGSKA (reference sequence). The CDR3 covers 14 residues. The CDR3 here is CSASRGSLSNEQFF. The DNA for the CDR3 is TGCAGTGCTAGCCGAGGGTCGCTATCGAATGAGCAGTTCTTC.

This clonotype was counted between two and nine times. The chain is built from TRBV4-1 and TRBJ2-3; D uncertain. V lost 0 bases and J lost 4, with 14 bases in between. This CDR3 comprises 16 residues. Per the germline V gene, CDR1 is MGHRA and CDR2 is YSYEKL. The CDR3 DNA is TGCGCCAGCAGCCAAGACCCGTTCCTCCCGTCAGATACGCAGTATTTT. Protein product: CASSQDPFLPSDTQYF.

This clonotype showed up just a few times. This chain joins TRBV10-3 and TRBJ2-1, with D possibly matching TRBD2 (6 bases). This CDR3 has 13 amino acids. The germline gives CDR1 ENHRY, CDR2 SYGVKD. V was pared by 7 bases and J by 1 base, with 8 bases between. This chain's CDR3 is CAITSESYNEQFF. CDR3 nucleotides: TGTGCCATCACTAGCGAATCCTACAATGAGCAGTTCTTC.

The genes are TRBV7-2 and TRBJ1-5; D unresolved. V was cut by 3 bases and J by 7 bases, with 13 bases left in between. This CDR3 comprises 14 residues. Germline assignment: CDR1 SGHTA and CDR2 FQGNSA. The CDR3 DNA is TGTGCCAGCAGCTTTACAGAATGGGGACAGCCCCAGCATTTT. Protein: CASSFTEWGQPQHF. Supplemented by reference TRBV7-2 and TRBJ1-5, the full variable domain reads GAGVSQSPSNKVTEKGKDVELRCDPISGHTALYWYRQSLGQGLEFLIYFQGNSAPDKSGLPSDRFSAERTGGSVSTLTIQRTQQEDSAVYLCASSFTEWGQPQHFGDGTRLSIL.

The chain links TRBV4-1 to TRBJ2-5, with a weak D call TRBD1 (6 bases). The CDR3 consists of 20 residues. Trimming removed 4 bases at V and 1 base at J, with 28 bases between. Germline values: CDR1 MGHRA, CDR2 YSYEKL. CDR3 bases: TGCGCCAGCAGCCCTCCAGGGGCCGGAATGCGGCTAGCCGCCCAAGAGACCCAGTACTTC. This encodes CASSPPGAGMRLAAQETQYF.

The CDR3 coding sequence is TGTGCCACCAGTTACACAGGGCTCACAGATACGCAGTATTTT. As protein: CATSYTGLTDTQYF. The chain recombines TRBV24-1 with TRBJ2-3, with D tentatively TRBD1 (6 bases). Per the germline V gene, CDR1 is KGHDR and CDR2 is SFDVKD. The length of the CDR3 is 14 residues. The V end was cut by 6 bases, the J end by 2 bases, with 11 bases between.

The CDR3 sequence is CASSHDGGTETQYF. The CDR3 DNA is TGTGCCAGCAGCCACGACGGAGGTACAGAGACCCAGTACTTC. The chain recombines TRBV7-9 with TRBJ2-7, with D perhaps matching TRBD2 (5 bases). With the DNA end fitting TRBJ2-5 better, the J assignment may be wrong. The CDR3 consists of 14 residues. Germline CDR1 and CDR2: SEHNR and FQNEAQ (reference sequence).

The V and J genes are TRBV12-3 or TRBV12-4 and TRBJ2-7; TRBD1 is a possible D gene (6 bases). V was shortened by 7 bases and J by 2 bases, with 15 bases between the two germline ends. This CDR3 contains 14 residues. The chain's CDR3 is CASTSGTPAYEQYF. CDR3 nucleotide sequence: TGTGCCAGCACCTCCGGGACACCTGCCTACGAGCAGTACTTC.

V is TRBV20-1 and J is TRBJ2-7; TRBD2 matches 10 bases. CDR1 is DFQATT and CDR2 is SNEGSKA in the germline V gene (reference sequence). V lost 3 bases and J lost 5; bases outside the gene matches: 7. This CDR3 contains 14 residues. The CDR3 DNA reads TGCAGTGCTAGCTCTAGCGGGAGTCTCCACGAGCAGTACTTC. Amino acids: CSASSSGSLHEQYF.

The V and J genes are TRBV28 and TRBJ1-2; possibly TRBD1 for D (6 bases). Germline V gene data show CDR1 as MDHEN and CDR2 as SYDVKM. The CDR3 length is 17 residues. Trimming took 7 bases from V and 7 from J, leaving 28 bases between them. CDR3 loop: CASTPTGFTTLYGGYTF. CDR3 DNA: TGTGCCAGCACCCCGACAGGTTTTACCACTTTGTATGGTGGCTACACCTTC.

Points on this clonotype: Sequence at one end of the junction differs from germline and may be a read error. The CDR3 nucleotides are TGTGCCAGCAGTTATAGTAGCGGGTCGTTCTCCTACGGGCAGTACTTC. Protein sequence: CASSYSSGSFSYGQYF. The rearrangement links TRBV27 to TRBJ2-7, with 7 nucleotides matching TRBD2. Germline assignment: CDR1 MNHEY and CDR2 SMNVEV (reference sequence). The CDR3 is 16 residues long.

The rearrangement uses TRBV2 and TRBJ2-3, with D unresolved. The CDR3 has 12 amino acids. The V and J ends lost 10 bases and 2 bases respectively, with 10 bases between them. CDR1 is SNHLY, CDR2 FYNNEI, per germline. The CDR3 here is CATSVVTDTQYF. The DNA for the CDR3 is TGTGCCACCAGCGTCGTCACAGATACGCAGTATTTT.

The rearrangement links TRBV18 to TRBJ2-6; D not resolved. Trimming took off 2 bases at V and 0 bases at J, with 5 bases between the two ends. The CDR3 length is 15 residues. In germline, CDR1 is KGHSH, CDR2 LQKENI. For the CDR3, the DNA is TGTGCCAGCTCACCAGAGTACTCTGGGGCCAACGTCCTGACTTTC. It is translated as CASSPEYSGANVLTF.

This chain links TRBV4-2 with TRBJ2-3, with TRBD2 matching over 15 bases. Germline-derived CDR1 and CDR2 are LGHNA and YNFKEQ. V lost 5 bases, J lost 1 base, and 7 bases stayed unmatched. The CDR3 runs to 18 residues. This CDR3 is CASSLGLAGGLGTDTQYF. The CDR3 nucleotides read TGTGCCAGCAGCTTAGGACTAGCGGGAGGGTTAGGCACAGATACGCAGTATTTT.